A selection of T cell receptor beta chains follows, all from one sample in a study of beta chain features in type 1 diabetes. The method was immunoSEQ multiplex PCR; TCRdb's version includes in-frame clones alone and lacks a portion of them. The data show hundreds of thousands of clones, roughly an eighth seen once. Source material: naive CD4+ T cells from blood. All receptors come from a man between 18 and 35 years old with type 1 diabetes. CDR3s include the opening cysteine and the closing phenylalanine or tryptophan. The D gene is left open where the match is weak.

D	V	J	CDR3
.	TRBV7-2	TRBJ1-2	CASSLALDRVSYYGYTF
TRBD1	TRBV27	TRBJ2-1	CASSSGDRIFNEQFF
.	TRBV11-1	TRBJ1-2	CASSSTRSYGYTF
.	TRBV9	TRBJ2-1	CASSVNHDSGFVEQFF
.	TRBV29-1	TRBJ1-5	CSVGHKVDQPQHF
.	TRBV29-1	TRBJ2-2	CSVDTRPRGTGELFF
.	TRBV5-1	TRBJ2-3	CASSSAFDTQYF
.	TRBV28	TRBJ2-3	CASSSQDTDTQYF
.	TRBV9	TRBJ2-1	CASGVLDEQFF
.	TRBV7-9	TRBJ2-5	CASSLDNPAAQYF
TRBD1	TRBV6-6	TRBJ2-1	CASSPLRGNEQFF
TRBD2	TRBV27	TRBJ2-7	CASSLVGLGSYEQYF
.	TRBV19	TRBJ2-2	CARRNTGELFF
TRBD1	TRBV6-5	TRBJ2-7	CASSLRPTGTHYEQYF
TRBD1	TRBV18	TRBJ2-3	CASSQGQGPDTQYF
.	TRBV7-3	TRBJ2-1	CASSLIPGPNNEQFF
.	TRBV10-3	TRBJ2-3	CAISERQVRGTDTQYF
.	TRBV7-9	TRBJ2-7	CASSLVVAPSYEQYF
TRBD2	TRBV5-1	TRBJ2-1	CASSLDGLAGYNEQFF
.	TRBV15	TRBJ2-1	CATSRDNEQFF
TRBD1	TRBV30	TRBJ1-5	CAWTSGTGIPSNQPQHF
.	TRBV29-1	TRBJ1-2	CSVEAPWYERSGYTF
.	TRBV6-5	TRBJ1-6	CASSYWAVDNSPLHF
.	TRBV6-5	TRBJ2-5	CASSRSGALQETQYF
.	TRBV30	TRBJ1-1	CAWSKGLSTEAFF
TRBD1	TRBV19	TRBJ2-2	CASSRQGINTGELFF
.	TRBV2	TRBJ1-1	CASSATRHTEAFF
TRBD2	TRBV27	TRBJ2-1	CASSLLADSYNEQFF